The sequence of this T cell receptor (beta chain) was determined in a study of beta chain features in type 1 diabetes. Study-level background: All of the samples together had 107,917,701 sorted cells examined.

The authors reverse transcribed all of the isolated RNA, so sequencing captured expressed TCRB transcripts. The repertoire was sequenced with immunoSEQ multiplex PCR; TCRdb's copy has only in-frame clones and lacks some. This sample carries 900,000 or so clones, 15% to 20% of them seen once, and the ten largest clones take roughly 0.025%. The study, taken as a whole, reports: Patients' naive, central memory and Treg TCRB repertoires seemed closer to one another than those of healthy donors.

CDR1 MDHEN and CDR2 SYDVKM come from the germline V gene. The CDR3 is 14 residues long. J gave up 5 bases and V 4 bases, and 6 bases lay outside the gene matches. This clone was counted only a few times. What it binds is unknown. Sequenced sample: naive CD4+ T cells from blood. The TCR was taken from a woman aged 18-30 years in good health. J is TRBJ2-7 and V is TRBV28, with 9 bases aligning to TRBD1. CDR3 residues: CASSSGQGSDEQYF. The CDR3 nucleotides are TGTGCCAGCAGTTCGGGACAGGGTAGCGACGAGCAGTACTTC.